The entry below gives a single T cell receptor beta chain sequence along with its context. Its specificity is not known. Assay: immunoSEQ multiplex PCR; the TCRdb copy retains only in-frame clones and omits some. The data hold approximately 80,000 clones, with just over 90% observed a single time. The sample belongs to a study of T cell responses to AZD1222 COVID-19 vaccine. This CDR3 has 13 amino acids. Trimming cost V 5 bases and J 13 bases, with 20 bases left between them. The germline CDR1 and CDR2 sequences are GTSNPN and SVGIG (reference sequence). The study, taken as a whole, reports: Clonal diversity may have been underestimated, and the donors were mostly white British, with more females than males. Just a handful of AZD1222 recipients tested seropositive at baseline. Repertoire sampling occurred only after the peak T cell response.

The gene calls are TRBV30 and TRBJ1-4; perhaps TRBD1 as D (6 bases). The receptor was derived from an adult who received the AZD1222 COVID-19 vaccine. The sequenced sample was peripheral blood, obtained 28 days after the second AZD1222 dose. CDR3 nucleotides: TGTGCCTGGGATACAGGGATGGGCCTGGGACTGTTTTTT. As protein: CAWDTGMGLGLFF.